These 3 T cell receptor beta chains were all obtained from the same sample, sequenced in a study of blood T cells in healthy people across ages. PCR was performed a second time for roughly 7 to 11 cycles using a sample-barcoded 5' primer and a J-beta primer mix. TCRdb fed the 5' RACE reads into MiXCR, producing one record per CDR3 protein. Of some 760,000 distinct CDR3 sequences listed, approximately 25% are singletons. These data are also associated with another study on T cells of mothers and their children.

Sequencing input: blood. These receptors originate from a boy between 10 and 17 years old in good health.

The chain links TRBV20-1 to TRBJ2-5; possibly TRBD2 for D (6 bases). Germline V gene lookup returns CDR1 DFQATT and CDR2 SNEGSKA (reference sequence). V shed 4 bases and J shed 2 bases, with 14 bases lying between them. The CDR3 is made up of 14 amino acids. CDR3 region: CSAKKGLLQETQYF. The CDR3 DNA reads TGCAGTGCTAAAAAGGGACTCCTACAAGAGACCCAGTACTTC.

In this sample, this clonotype turned up a few times. V usage is TRBV15 and J usage is TRBJ1-5; D not resolved. The CDR3 loop spans 12 amino acids. V was trimmed by 3 bases and J by 2 bases, leaving 2 bases between them. Germline V gene data show CDR1 as LNHNV and CDR2 as YYDKDF (reference sequence). CDR3 nucleotide sequence: TGTGCCACCAGCAGGGGCAATCAGCCCCAGCATTTT. It yields the protein CATSRGNQPQHF.

This clonotype came up many times. The genes are TRBV10-3 and TRBJ2-5; 10 bases line up with TRBD1. CDR1 ENHRY and CDR2 SYGVKD come from the germline V gene. Losses at the gene ends were 2 bases for V and 4 bases for J; bases not matched to a gene: 1. The CDR3 is made up of 14 amino acids. CDR3 coding DNA: TGTGCCATCAGTGAGGACAGGGGGCGAGAGACCCAGTACTTC. As protein: CAISEDRGRETQYF.